A selection of T cell receptor beta chains follows, all from one sample in a study of T cell changes during pregnancy in multiple sclerosis. Only in-frame clones appear in the TCRdb table, and some are missing; sequencing was by immunoSEQ multiplex PCR. The table lists 17,000 or so clones, 80% to 85% of them singletons, with over 15% in the top ten. The sequencing used CD8+ T cells from peripheral blood mononuclear cells, collected in the third trimester of pregnancy. The receptors derive from a female donor in good health, enrolled as a control in a pregnancy study. Both conserved end residues are part of each CDR3. D genes are given only for firm matches. Rows give clone size only sometimes, using once, few, many, or a class for an expanded clone.

CDR3aa,CDR3nt,j_gene,v_gene,d_gene,abundance
CASSQVGTGTMNTEAFF,TGCGCCAGCAGCCAAGTAGGGACAGGGACTATGAACACTGAAGCTTTCTTT,TRBJ1-1,TRBV4-1,TRBD1,-
CASSLAWGSGSTDTQYF,TGTGCCAGCAGCTTAGCGTGGGGTAGCGGGAGCACAGATACGCAGTATTTT,TRBJ2-3,TRBV7-2,TRBD2,-
CAISDYADYGYTF,TGTGCCATCAGTGACTACGCGGACTATGGCTACACCTTC,TRBJ1-2,TRBV10-3,-,-
CASSLLSGGSYNEQFF,TGTGCCAGCAGCTTACTAAGCGGGGGTTCCTACAATGAGCAGTTCTTC,TRBJ2-1,TRBV7-9,TRBD2,-
CAIRDTYGYTF,TGTGCCATCAGGGACACCTATGGCTACACCTTC,TRBJ1-2,TRBV10-3,-,-
CASRVGAVDYGYTF,TGTGCCAGTAGGGTAGGGGCAGTGGACTATGGCTACACCTTC,TRBJ1-2,TRBV2,-,once
CASSPGLGAYEQYF,TGTGCCAGCAGTCCGGGACTGGGGGCCTACGAGCAGTACTTC,TRBJ2-7,TRBV6-4,-,-
CAIRTGGLEQFF,TGTGCCATCAGGACAGGGGGCCTTGAGCAGTTCTTC,TRBJ2-1,TRBV27,TRBD1,-
CASKLLGVGSNTEAFF,TGTGCCAGTAAGCTCTTGGGAGTTGGCTCGAACACTGAAGCTTTCTTT,TRBJ1-1,TRBV19,-,-
CAWSVADRVNEKLFF,TGTGCCTGGAGCGTAGCGGACAGGGTGAATGAAAAACTGTTTTTT,TRBJ1-4,TRBV30,TRBD1,-
CASSPRLAVETQYF,TGTGCCAGCAGCCCACGGCTAGCGGTGGAGACCCAGTACTTC,TRBJ2-5,TRBV9,TRBD2,-
CASIFKEDSGNTIYF,TGTGCCAGCATTTTCAAGGAGGACTCTGGAAACACCATATATTTT,TRBJ1-3,TRBV6-1,-,-
CASSLAGPHEQYF,TGTGCCAGCAGCCTGGCAGGGCCCCACGAGCAGTACTTC,TRBJ2-7,TRBV16,-,-
CASSLGANSYEQYF,TGCGCCAGCAGCTTGGGGGCAAACTCCTACGAGCAGTACTTC,TRBJ2-7,TRBV5-1,-,-
CAWNLGQVNTEAFF,TGTGCCTGGAACCTGGGACAGGTGAACACTGAAGCTTTCTTT,TRBJ1-1,TRBV30,TRBD1,-
CASTFVLAGVDTQYF,TGTGCCAGCACCTTTGTCCTAGCGGGGGTGGATACGCAGTATTTT,TRBJ2-3,TRBV27,TRBD2,-
CASSLFPDSYEQYF,TGTGCCAGCAGCTTGTTCCCGGACAGCTACGAGCAGTACTTC,TRBJ2-7,TRBV5-4,-,-
CASSSWDRVDSNQPQHF,TGTGCCAGCAGCTCCTGGGACAGGGTTGATAGCAATCAGCCCCAGCATTTT,TRBJ1-5,TRBV28,TRBD1,-
CASSPRTGDEQYF,TGTGCCAGCAGCCCACGGACAGGCGACGAGCAGTACTTC,TRBJ2-7,TRBV11-2,TRBD1,-
CASSSLSGGQETQYF,TGTGCCAGCAGCTCCCTTAGCGGGGGCCAAGAGACCCAGTACTTC,TRBJ2-5,TRBV7-2,TRBD2,-
CASSEAPGTEAFF,TGTGCCAGCAGTGAGGCTCCGGGCACTGAAGCTTTCTTT,TRBJ1-1,TRBV6-4,-,-
CASRTGNTEAFF,TGTGCCAGCAGGACGGGGAACACTGAAGCTTTCTTT,TRBJ1-1,TRBV5-4,-,-
CASRGSGANVLTF,TGTGCTAGCAGGGGGAGTGGGGCCAACGTCCTGACTTTC,TRBJ2-6,TRBV7-7,TRBD1,once
CASSSPTSGISDEQFF,TGTGCCAGCAGCTCCCCGACTAGCGGGATTAGCGATGAGCAGTTCTTC,TRBJ2-1,TRBV7-9,TRBD2,once
CAWSYGLAEYEQYF,TGTGCCTGGAGCTACGGACTAGCGGAATACGAGCAGTACTTC,TRBJ2-7,TRBV30,TRBD2,few
CASSTRQSSYNEQFF,TGTGCCAGCAGCACTCGACAGTCCTCCTACAATGAGCAGTTCTTC,TRBJ2-1,TRBV13,-,-
CASSSGRDTGELFF,TGTGCCAGCAGTAGCGGGAGGGACACCGGGGAGCTGTTTTTT,TRBJ2-2,TRBV6-4,TRBD2,-
CASSFFSGDTQYF,TGTGCCAGCAGTTTCTTTTCGGGAGATACGCAGTATTTT,TRBJ2-3,TRBV27,-,few
CASRAGGWADTQYF,TGTGCCAGCAGGGCGGGAGGGTGGGCAGATACGCAGTATTTT,TRBJ2-3,TRBV7-2,TRBD2,-
CASSYRTGVNYEQYF,TGTGCCAGCAGCTACCGGACAGGGGTAAACTACGAGCAGTACTTC,TRBJ2-7,TRBV7-9,TRBD1,few
CASSFVLFDREGNQPQHF,TGTGCCAGCAGCTTTGTCCTTTTCGACAGGGAAGGCAATCAGCCCCAGCATTTT,TRBJ1-5,TRBV9,TRBD1,-
CASSEVDGNYEQYF,TGTGCCAGCAGTGAAGTGGACGGGAACTACGAGCAGTACTTC,TRBJ2-7,TRBV6-1,-,-
CATSRASGGADTQYF,TGTGCCACCAGCAGAGCTAGCGGGGGGGCAGATACGCAGTATTTT,TRBJ2-3,TRBV15,TRBD2,-
CAISDPTGLTNEQFF,TGTGCCATCAGTGACCCCACGGGACTAACAAATGAGCAGTTCTTC,TRBJ2-1,TRBV10-3,TRBD2,-
CASTPEGSSGANVLTF,TGTGCCAGTACCCCGGAGGGTAGCTCTGGGGCCAACGTCCTGACTTTC,TRBJ2-6,TRBV19,-,-
CASSVEEREWYEQYF,TGTGCCAGCAGCGTAGAGGAGCGGGAGTGGTACGAGCAGTACTTC,TRBJ2-7,TRBV9,TRBD2,-
CASSQVSTEAFF,TGTGCCAGCAGCCAAGTATCGACTGAAGCTTTCTTT,TRBJ1-1,TRBV4-2,-,medium-sized
CASSESSIGVGEKLFF,TGCGCCAGCAGTGAGTCTTCTATCGGGGTCGGAGAAAAACTGTTTTTT,TRBJ1-4,TRBV10-2,-,-
CASSQVSGAYNEQFF,TGCGCCAGCAGCCAAGTTTCGGGGGCCTACAATGAGCAGTTCTTC,TRBJ2-1,TRBV4-1,-,-
CASRGPARGASGSGREQFF,TGTGCCAGCAGGGGGCCCGCCAGGGGGGCTAGCGGGAGCGGACGCGAGCAGTTCTTC,TRBJ2-1,TRBV2,TRBD2,-
CASSLGPTSGYSYEQYF,TGTGCCAGCAGCTTAGGCCCAACTAGCGGGTACTCCTACGAGCAGTACTTC,TRBJ2-7,TRBV13,TRBD2,-
CASSPQTISTDTQYF,TGTGCCAGCAGTCCTCAGACAATTAGCACAGATACGCAGTATTTT,TRBJ2-3,TRBV27,-,-
CASNNGGAQETQYF,TGTGCCAGCAACAACGGGGGGGCCCAAGAGACCCAGTACTTC,TRBJ2-5,TRBV9,TRBD2,-
CASSQVVPGAYEQYF,TGCGCCAGCAGCCAAGTGGTCCCAGGGGCCTACGAGCAGTACTTC,TRBJ2-7,TRBV4-1,-,medium-sized
CASSDDRGPYGYTF,TGTGCCAGCAGCGACGACAGGGGGCCCTATGGCTACACCTTC,TRBJ1-2,TRBV5-5,TRBD1,-
CASSLSGTGGTEAFF,TGTGCCAGCAGCTTATCTGGGACAGGGGGCACTGAAGCTTTCTTT,TRBJ1-1,TRBV7-8,TRBD1,-
CASSLVLRPEAFF,TGTGCCAGTAGTCTTGTCCTACGTCCTGAAGCTTTCTTT,TRBJ1-1,TRBV19,-,-
CASSAGRGTEAFF,TGTGCCAGCAGCGCCGGCAGAGGCACTGAAGCTTTCTTT,TRBJ1-1,TRBV13,-,-